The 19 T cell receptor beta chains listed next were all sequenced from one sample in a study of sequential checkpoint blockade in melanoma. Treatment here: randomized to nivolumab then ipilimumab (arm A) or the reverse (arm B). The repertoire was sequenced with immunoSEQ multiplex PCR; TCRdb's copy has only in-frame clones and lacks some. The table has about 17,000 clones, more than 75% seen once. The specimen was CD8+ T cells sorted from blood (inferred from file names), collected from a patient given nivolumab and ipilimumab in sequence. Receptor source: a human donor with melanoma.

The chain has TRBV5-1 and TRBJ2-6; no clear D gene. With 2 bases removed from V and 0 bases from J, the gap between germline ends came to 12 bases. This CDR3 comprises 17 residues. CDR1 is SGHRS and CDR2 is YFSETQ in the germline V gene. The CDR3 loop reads CASSFWSSLSGANVLTF. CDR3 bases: TGCGCCAGCAGCTTTTGGTCCAGTCTCTCTGGGGCCAACGTCCTGACTTTC.

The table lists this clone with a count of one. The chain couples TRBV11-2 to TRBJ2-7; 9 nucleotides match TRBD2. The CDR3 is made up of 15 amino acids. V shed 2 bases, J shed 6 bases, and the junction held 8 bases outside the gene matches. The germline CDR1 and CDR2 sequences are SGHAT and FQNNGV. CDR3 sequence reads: CASSLTRGGGGEQYF. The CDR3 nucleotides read TGTGCCAGCAGCTTAACCCGGGGCGGGGGGGGCGAGCAGTACTTC.

Written as DNA, the CDR3 is TGTGCCAGCAGCGCCGGGACTAGCGGGACCTACGAGCAGTACTTC. Encoded protein: CASSAGTSGTYEQYF. This chain links TRBV9 with TRBJ2-5, with 13 nucleotides matching TRBD2. The end of the DNA is better explained by TRBJ2-7, so the J call may be wrong. The germline CDR1 and CDR2 sequences are SGDLS and YYNGEE. This CDR3 has 15 residues.

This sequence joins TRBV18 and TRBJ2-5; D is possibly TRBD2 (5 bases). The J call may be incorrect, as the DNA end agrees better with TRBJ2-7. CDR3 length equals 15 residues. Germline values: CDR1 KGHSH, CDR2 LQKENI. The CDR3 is CASSPPSGSPYEQYF. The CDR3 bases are TGTGCCAGCTCACCACCGTCGGGGAGTCCCTACGAGCAGTACTTC.

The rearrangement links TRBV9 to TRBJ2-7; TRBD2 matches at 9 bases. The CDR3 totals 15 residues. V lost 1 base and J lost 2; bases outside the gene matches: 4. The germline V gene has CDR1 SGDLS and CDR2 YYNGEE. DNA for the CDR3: TGTGCCAGCAGCGTATTTAGCGGGAGTACCTACGAGCAGTACTTC. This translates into CASSVFSGSTYEQYF.

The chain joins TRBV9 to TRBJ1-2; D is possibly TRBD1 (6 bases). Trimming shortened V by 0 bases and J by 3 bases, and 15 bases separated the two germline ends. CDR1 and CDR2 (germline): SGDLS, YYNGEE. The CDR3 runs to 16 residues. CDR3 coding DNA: TGTGCCAGCAGCGTAGAGTCAGGGGAAGACCACTATGGCTACACCTTC. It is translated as CASSVESGEDHYGYTF.

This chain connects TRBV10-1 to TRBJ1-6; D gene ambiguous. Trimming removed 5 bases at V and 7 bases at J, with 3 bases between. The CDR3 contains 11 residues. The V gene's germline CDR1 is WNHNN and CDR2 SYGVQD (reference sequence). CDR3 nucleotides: TGCGCCAGCAGTCCAAATTCACCCCTCCACTTT. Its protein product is CASSPNSPLHF.

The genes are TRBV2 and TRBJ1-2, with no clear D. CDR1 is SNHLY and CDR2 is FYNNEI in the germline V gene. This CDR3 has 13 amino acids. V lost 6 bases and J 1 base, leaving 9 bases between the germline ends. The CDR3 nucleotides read TGTGCCAGCAGCGCAGTGGTTAACTATGGCTACACCTTC. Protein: CASSAVVNYGYTF.

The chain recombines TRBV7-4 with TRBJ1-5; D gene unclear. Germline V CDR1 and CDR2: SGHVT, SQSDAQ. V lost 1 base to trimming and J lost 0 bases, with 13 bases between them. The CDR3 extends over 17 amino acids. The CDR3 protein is CASSLEGRDYSNQPQHF. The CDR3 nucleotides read TGTGCCAGCAGCTTAGAGGGCAGAGACTATAGCAATCAGCCCCAGCATTTT.

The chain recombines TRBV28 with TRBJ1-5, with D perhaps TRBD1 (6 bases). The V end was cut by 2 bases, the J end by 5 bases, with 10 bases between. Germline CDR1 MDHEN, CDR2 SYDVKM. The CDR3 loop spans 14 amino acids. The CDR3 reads CASSLRTVDQPQHF. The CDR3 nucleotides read TGTGCCAGCAGTTTAAGGACAGTGGATCAGCCCCAGCATTTT. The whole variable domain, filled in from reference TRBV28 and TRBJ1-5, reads DVKVTQSSRYLVKRTGEKVFLECVQDMDHENMFWYRQDPGLGLRLIYFSYDVKMKEKGDIPEGYSVSREKKERFSLILESASTNQTSMYLCASSLRTVDQPQHFGDGTRLSIL.

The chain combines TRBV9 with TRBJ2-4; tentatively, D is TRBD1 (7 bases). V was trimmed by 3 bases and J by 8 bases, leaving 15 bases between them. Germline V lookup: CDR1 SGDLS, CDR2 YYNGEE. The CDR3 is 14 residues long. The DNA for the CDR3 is TGTGCCAGCAGCGGACAGGGTCCGGGGGACATTCAGTACTTC. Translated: CASSGQGPGDIQYF.

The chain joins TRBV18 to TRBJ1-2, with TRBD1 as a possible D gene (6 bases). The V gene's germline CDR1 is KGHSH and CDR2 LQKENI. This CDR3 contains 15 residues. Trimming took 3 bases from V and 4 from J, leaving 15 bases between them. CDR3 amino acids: CASSPGTNSLYGYTF. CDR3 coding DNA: TGTGCCAGCTCACCCGGGACAAACTCCCTCTATGGCTACACCTTC.

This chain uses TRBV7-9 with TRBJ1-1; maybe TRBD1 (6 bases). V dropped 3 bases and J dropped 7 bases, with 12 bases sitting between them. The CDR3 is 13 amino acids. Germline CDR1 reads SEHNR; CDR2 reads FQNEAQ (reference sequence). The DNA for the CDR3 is TGTGCCAGCAGCTTGGGGACACCCGGTGAAGCTTTCTTT. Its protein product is CASSLGTPGEAFF. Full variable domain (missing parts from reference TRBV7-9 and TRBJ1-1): DTGVSQNPRHKITKRGQNVTFRCDPISEHNRLYWYRQTLGQGPEFLTYFQNEAQLEKSRLLSDRFSAERPKGSFSTLEIQRTEQGDSAMYLCASSLGTPGEAFFGQGTRLTVV.

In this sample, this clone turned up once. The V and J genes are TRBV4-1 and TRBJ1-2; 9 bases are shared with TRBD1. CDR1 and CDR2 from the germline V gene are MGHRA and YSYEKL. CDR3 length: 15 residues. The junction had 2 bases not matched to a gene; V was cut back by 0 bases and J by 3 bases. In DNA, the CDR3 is TGCGCCAGCAGCCAAGAACAGGGGGCCGACTATGGCTACACCTTC. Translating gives CASSQEQGADYGYTF.

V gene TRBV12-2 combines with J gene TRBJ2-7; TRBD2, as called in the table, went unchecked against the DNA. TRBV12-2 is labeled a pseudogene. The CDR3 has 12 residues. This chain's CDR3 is CASRLPPRKQYF. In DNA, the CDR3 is TGTGCAAGTCGCTTACCCCCTCGTAAGCAGTACTTC.

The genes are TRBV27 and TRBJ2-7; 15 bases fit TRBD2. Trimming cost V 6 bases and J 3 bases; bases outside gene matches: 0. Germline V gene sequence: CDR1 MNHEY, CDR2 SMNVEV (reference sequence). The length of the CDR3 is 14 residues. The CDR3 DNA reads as TGTGCCAGCAGGGGACTAGCGGGGGGCTACGAGCAGTACTTC. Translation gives CASRGLAGGYEQYF.

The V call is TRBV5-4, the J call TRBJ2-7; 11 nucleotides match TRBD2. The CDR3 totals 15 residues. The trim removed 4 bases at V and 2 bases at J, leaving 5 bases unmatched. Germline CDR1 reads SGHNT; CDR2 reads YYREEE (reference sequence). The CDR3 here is CASSLGTSGPYEQYF. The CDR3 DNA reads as TGTGCCAGCAGCCTAGGGACTAGCGGACCCTACGAGCAGTACTTC.

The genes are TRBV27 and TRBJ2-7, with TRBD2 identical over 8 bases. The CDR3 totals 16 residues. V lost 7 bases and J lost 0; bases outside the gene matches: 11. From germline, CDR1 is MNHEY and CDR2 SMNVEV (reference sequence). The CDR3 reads CASTLNGGALSYEQYF. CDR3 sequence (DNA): TGTGCCAGCACTCTCAACGGGGGGGCCCTCTCCTACGAGCAGTACTTC.

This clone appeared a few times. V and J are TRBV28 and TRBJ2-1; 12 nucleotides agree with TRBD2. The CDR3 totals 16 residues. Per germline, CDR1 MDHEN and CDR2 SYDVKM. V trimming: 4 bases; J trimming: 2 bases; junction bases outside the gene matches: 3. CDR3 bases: TGTGCCAGCAGTTCCCCTAGCGGGAGGGCCTACAATGAGCAGTTCTTC. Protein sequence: CASSSPSGRAYNEQFF.